This is a list of T cell receptor beta chains from one sample in a study of blood T cell repertoires in COVID-19. The protocol was immunoSEQ multiplex PCR, while the TCRdb copy is restricted to in-frame clones and leaves out a portion. The sample carries some 100,000 clones, around nine tenths recorded once. Sequenced sample: peripheral blood. The receptor source for this set is a man aged 50 or older with COVID-19, enrolled during active disease. Both conserved end residues are part of each CDR3. The order of the fields is clone size, D gene, J gene, V gene, CDR3 protein, CDR3 DNA. D genes are given only for firm matches. Size is stated for part of the rows, as once, few or many counts, or as a class when the clone is expanded.

size: .; D: .; J: TRBJ2-2; V: TRBV2; CDR3: CASSFRQGGTGELFF; DNA: TGTGCCAGCAGTTTTCGACAGGGAGGCACCGGGGAGCTGTTTTTT
size: .; D: .; J: TRBJ1-1; V: TRBV4-3; CDR3: CASSQDGGREAFF; DNA: TGCGCCAGCAGCCAAGATGGCGGCAGAGAAGCTTTCTTT
size: .; D: TRBD2; J: TRBJ2-7; V: TRBV19; CDR3: CASSPTSGITYEQYF; DNA: TGTGCCAGTAGTCCCACTAGCGGAATTACATACGAGCAGTACTTC
size: .; D: .; J: TRBJ1-2; V: TRBV28; CDR3: CASSNSYGYTF; DNA: TGTGCCAGCAGTAATAGCTATGGCTACACCTTC
size: .; D: .; J: TRBJ1-5; V: TRBV6-6; CDR3: CASSSLTENQPQHF; DNA: TGTGCCAGCAGCTCCTTGACAGAGAATCAGCCCCAGCATTTT
size: .; D: .; J: TRBJ2-7; V: TRBV12-3/TRBV12-4; CDR3: CASSFPGVYEQYF; DNA: TGTGCCAGCAGTTTTCCCGGAGTCTACGAGCAGTACTTC
size: .; D: .; J: TRBJ1-1; V: TRBV6-1; CDR3: CASSEYRGTFF; DNA: TGTGCCAGCAGTGAATATCGGGGGACTTTCTTT
size: .; D: TRBD1; J: TRBJ1-5; V: TRBV23-1; CDR3: CASSLGRGRVISNQPQHF; DNA: TGCGCCAGCAGTCTCGGCAGGGGGCGGGTAATTAGCAATCAGCCCCAGCATTTT
size: .; D: TRBD2; J: TRBJ2-3; V: TRBV18; CDR3: CASSPRTSGGGRTDTQYF; DNA: TGTGCCAGCTCACCACGGACTAGCGGGGGGGGCCGGACAGATACGCAGTATTTT
size: .; D: TRBD2; J: TRBJ2-1; V: TRBV18; CDR3: CASSPGTSGGYDPYNEQFF; DNA: TGTGCCAGCTCACCAGGGACTAGCGGGGGTTATGATCCCTACAATGAGCAGTTCTTC
size: few; D: .; J: TRBJ1-6; V: TRBV19; CDR3: CASTRSGGGYSPLHF; DNA: TGTGCCAGTACCAGGAGTGGGGGAGGGTATTCACCCCTCCACTTT
size: .; D: .; J: TRBJ2-2; V: TRBV7-2; CDR3: CASSLGGAVIGELFF; DNA: TGTGCCAGCAGCTTGGGTGGGGCGGTTATCGGGGAGCTGTTTTTT
size: .; D: .; J: TRBJ1-1; V: TRBV5-6; CDR3: CASSLANGQGAFF; DNA: TGTGCCAGCAGCTTGGCTAACGGGCAGGGAGCTTTCTTT
size: once; D: .; J: TRBJ1-2; V: TRBV6-1; CDR3: CASSERQDYGYTF; DNA: TGTGCCAGCAGTGAAAGACAGGACTATGGCTACACCTTC
size: .; D: TRBD1; J: TRBJ1-6; V: TRBV6-5; CDR3: CASRRQGNSPLHF; DNA: TGTGCCAGCAGGCGACAGGGCAATTCACCCCTCCACTTT
size: .; D: TRBD1; J: TRBJ2-7; V: TRBV28; CDR3: CASSFGQDIYEQYF; DNA: TGTGCCAGCAGTTTTGGACAGGATATCTACGAGCAGTACTTC
size: .; D: TRBD2; J: TRBJ2-2; V: TRBV19; CDR3: CASRRGLSSTGELFF; DNA: TGTGCCAGTAGGAGGGGACTATCTTCCACCGGGGAGCTGTTTTTT
size: few; D: TRBD1; J: TRBJ2-7; V: TRBV5-1; CDR3: CASSWGTAYEQYF; DNA: TGCGCCAGCAGCTGGGGGACAGCCTACGAGCAGTACTTC
size: .; D: .; J: TRBJ1-5; V: TRBV27; CDR3: CASSLSGIHQPQHF; DNA: TGTGCCAGCAGTTTATCTGGCATCCATCAGCCCCAGCATTTT
size: .; D: .; J: TRBJ2-7; V: TRBV7-2; CDR3: CASRAAAVSYEQYF; DNA: TGTGCCAGCAGGGCAGCGGCGGTCTCCTACGAGCAGTACTTC
size: .; D: TRBD1; J: TRBJ2-7; V: TRBV30; CDR3: CAWGDRGVIKVYEQYF; DNA: TGTGCCTGGGGGGACAGGGGAGTTATAAAAGTCTACGAGCAGTACTTC
size: few; D: .; J: TRBJ2-7; V: TRBV30; CDR3: CAWSVRGPYEQYF; DNA: TGTGCCTGGAGTGTAAGAGGTCCGTACGAGCAGTACTTC
size: .; D: TRBD2; J: TRBJ2-1; V: TRBV27; CDR3: CASSLSRGLETEQFF; DNA: TGTGCCAGCAGTTTATCGAGGGGACTAGAAACCGAGCAGTTCTTC
size: .; D: .; J: TRBJ2-1; V: TRBV5-1; CDR3: CASSSGEVWGREQFF; DNA: TGCGCCAGCAGCTCGGGGGAGGTTTGGGGTCGTGAGCAGTTCTTC
size: .; D: .; J: TRBJ1-1; V: TRBV5-4; CDR3: CASSVGGDHRRAFF; DNA: TGTGCCAGCAGCGTTGGGGGGGACCATCGAAGAGCTTTCTTT
size: .; D: .; J: TRBJ1-1; V: TRBV5-6; CDR3: CASSPAVGRPAFF; DNA: TGTGCCAGCAGCCCCGCGGTGGGTCGGCCAGCTTTCTTT
size: .; D: TRBD2; J: TRBJ2-2; V: TRBV2; CDR3: CAGSTSGGGGGELFF; DNA: TGTGCCGGCTCGACTAGCGGGGGGGGCGGCGGGGAGCTGTTTTTT
size: once; D: .; J: TRBJ1-2; V: TRBV6-5; CDR3: CASGVSLRVGGYTF; DNA: TGTGCCAGCGGCGTCTCTCTCAGGGTGGGAGGCTACACCTTC
size: .; D: .; J: TRBJ1-1; V: TRBV6-5; CDR3: CASRPGHLMGTEAFF; DNA: TGTGCCAGCAGACCGGGACACCTAATGGGAACTGAAGCTTTCTTT
size: .; D: .; J: TRBJ1-1; V: TRBV19; CDR3: CASSHRVTNTEAFF; DNA: TGTGCCAGTAGCCACAGGGTGACGAACACTGAAGCTTTCTTT
size: .; D: .; J: TRBJ2-1; V: TRBV29-1; CDR3: CSVDRGGVPEQFF; DNA: TGCAGCGTCGATAGGGGGGGAGTACCTGAGCAGTTCTTC
size: .; D: .; J: TRBJ1-1; V: TRBV2; CDR3: CASRENTEAFF; DNA: TGTGCCAGTCGAGAGAACACTGAAGCTTTCTTT
size: .; D: .; J: TRBJ2-1; V: TRBV5-1; CDR3: CASSRGAGDYNEQFF; DNA: TGCGCCAGCTCGCGCGGGGCTGGAGACTACAATGAGCAGTTCTTC
size: once; D: .; J: TRBJ1-4; V: TRBV9; CDR3: CASNARGRANEKLFF; DNA: TGTGCCAGCAACGCAAGGGGTAGGGCCAATGAAAAACTGTTTTTT
size: once; D: TRBD2; J: TRBJ2-1; V: TRBV5-1; CDR3: CASSPLLAGGQDEQFF; DNA: TGCGCCAGCAGCCCCCTCCTAGCGGGGGGCCAGGATGAGCAGTTCTTC
size: few; D: TRBD1; J: TRBJ2-7; V: TRBV29-1; CDR3: CSVISHRGPVYEQYF; DNA: TGCAGCGTGATAAGTCACAGGGGACCCGTCTACGAGCAGTACTTC
size: .; D: TRBD1; J: TRBJ1-3; V: TRBV6-6; CDR3: CASNQIQGASGNTIYF; DNA: TGTGCCAGCAACCAGATACAGGGGGCAAGTGGAAACACCATATATTTT
size: .; D: TRBD2; J: TRBJ2-3; V: TRBV7-2; CDR3: CASSLPPGGSTDTQYF; DNA: TGTGCCAGCAGCTTACCCCCGGGGGGAAGCACAGATACGCAGTATTTT
size: .; D: .; J: TRBJ1-6; V: TRBV3-1/TRBV3-2; CDR3: CASSQDVQGTPLHF; DNA: TGTGCCAGCAGCCAAGACGTCCAGGGGACACCCCTCCACTTT
size: .; D: .; J: TRBJ2-7; V: TRBV5-1; CDR3: CASSLGGDEQYF; DNA: TGCGCCAGCAGCTTGGGGGGCGACGAGCAGTACTTC
size: .; D: .; J: TRBJ1-5; V: TRBV3-1/TRBV3-2; CDR3: CASSPGGLSNQPQHF; DNA: TGTGCCAGCAGTCCGGGGGGGCTTAGCAATCAGCCCCAGCATTTT
size: .; D: .; J: TRBJ1-4; V: TRBV18; CDR3: CASSPRTDHNEKLFF; DNA: TGTGCCAGCTCACCTAGGACAGACCATAATGAAAAACTGTTTTTT
size: .; D: TRBD1; J: TRBJ2-7; V: TRBV3-1/TRBV3-2; CDR3: CASSQGGTAYEQYF; DNA: TGTGCCAGCAGCCAAGGGGGGACAGCCTACGAGCAGTACTTC
size: .; D: .; J: TRBJ1-1; V: TRBV5-1; CDR3: CASSLGVLMNTEAFF; DNA: TGCGCCAGCAGCCTCGGGGTACTTATGAACACTGAAGCTTTCTTT
size: .; D: .; J: TRBJ2-7; V: TRBV27; CDR3: CASSLSLGAAGSYEQYF; DNA: TGTGCCAGCAGTTTATCTCTTGGGGCAGCAGGCTCCTACGAGCAGTACTTC
size: .; D: .; J: TRBJ2-1; V: TRBV7-2; CDR3: CASSSPGYNEQFF; DNA: TGTGCCAGCAGCTCTCCGGGATACAATGAGCAGTTCTTC
size: .; D: TRBD1; J: TRBJ1-1; V: TRBV12-3/TRBV12-4; CDR3: CASSWGTGLKAFF; DNA: TGTGCCAGCAGTTGGGGGACAGGGCTGAAAGCTTTCTTT
size: .; D: .; J: TRBJ1-6; V: TRBV7-2; CDR3: CASSTTGYNSPLHF; DNA: TGTGCCAGCAGCACCACTGGCTATAATTCACCCCTCCACTTT
size: .; D: .; J: TRBJ2-2; V: TRBV4-1; CDR3: CASSPFTGRSTGELFF; DNA: TGCGCCAGCAGCCCTTTTACGGGGAGGTCAACCGGGGAGCTGTTTTTT
size: .; D: .; J: TRBJ1-6; V: TRBV12-5; CDR3: CASGLAAGNSPLHF; DNA: TGTGCTAGTGGTCTGGCCGCGGGGAATTCACCCCTCCACTTT
size: .; D: .; J: TRBJ2-1; V: TRBV7-9; CDR3: CASSGGALPNEQFF; DNA: TGTGCCAGCAGCGGGGGGGCCTTGCCCAATGAGCAGTTCTTC
size: .; D: .; J: TRBJ2-2; V: TRBV19; CDR3: CASSIGGSANTGELFF; DNA: TGTGCCAGTAGTATAGGCGGCAGCGCGAACACCGGGGAGCTGTTTTTT